Here is one T cell receptor (beta chain) with its context. One junction end disagrees with the germline gene, perhaps due to a read error. Per the germline V gene, CDR1 is SGHAT and CDR2 is FQNNGV. The CDR3 is 14 residues long. The data originate from a study of tumor-infiltrating lymphocytes in primary liver carcinoma. TCR beta cDNA was made from 500 ng total RNA with a constant-region primer. ARM-PCR, slightly modified, supplied the TCR beta libraries through three nested multiplex PCR rounds. Researchers ran the first two PCR rounds for ten to eleven cycles each with TRBV1-TRBV30 forward primers and a C-beta reverse primer. A single record per CDR3 protein comes from TCRdb applying MiXCR to the multiplex PCR reads. The sample includes roughly 20,000 distinct CDR3 sequences, 65% to 85% of them seen just once. Unsorted bulk tissue (roughly 17-34 mg) underwent RNA and DNA co-extraction.

Source material: liver tumor tissue from sampling region 1. Sample subset: tumor region T1, superior pole. The TCR originated in a man aged 35 to 55 with primary liver carcinoma and hepatitis B virus infection. The genes are TRBV11-2 and TRBJ2-1; D may be TRBD2 (6 bases). CDR3 sequence: CASILYRLVSEEFF. CDR3 DNA: TGTGCCAGCATCTTATACCGACTAGTTAGTGAGGAGTTCTTC.